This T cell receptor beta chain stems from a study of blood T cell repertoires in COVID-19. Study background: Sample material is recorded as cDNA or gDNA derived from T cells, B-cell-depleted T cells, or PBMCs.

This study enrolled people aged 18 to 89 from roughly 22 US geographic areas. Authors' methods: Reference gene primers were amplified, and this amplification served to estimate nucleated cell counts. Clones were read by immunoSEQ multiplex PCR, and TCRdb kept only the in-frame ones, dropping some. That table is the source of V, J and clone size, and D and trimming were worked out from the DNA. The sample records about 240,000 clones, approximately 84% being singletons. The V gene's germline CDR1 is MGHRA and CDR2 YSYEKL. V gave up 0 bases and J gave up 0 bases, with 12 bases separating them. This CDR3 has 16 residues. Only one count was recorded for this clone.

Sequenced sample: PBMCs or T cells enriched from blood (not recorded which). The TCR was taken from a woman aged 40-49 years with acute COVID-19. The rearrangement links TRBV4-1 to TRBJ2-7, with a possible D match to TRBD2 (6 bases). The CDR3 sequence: CASSQDWAGSSYEQYF. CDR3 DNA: TGCGCCAGCAGCCAAGATTGGGCGGGATCCTCCTACGAGCAGTACTTC.